This T cell receptor (beta chain) was captured in a study of cytomegalovirus exposure and HLA in healthy donors. Study results and caveats: Most TCR sequences were rare, but some public TCRs occurred in many donors. Both high specificity and high sensitivity reportedly marked the classifier's diagnosis of cytomegalovirus status. Through in vitro validation, three CMV-associated chains were shown to be specific for CMV antigens.

CDR1 is GTSNPN and CDR2 is SVGIG in the germline V gene (reference sequence). This CDR3 has 16 residues. V lost 3 bases and J lost 10; bases outside the gene matches: 14. Comments on this clone: Its target is unknown.

Libraries were prepared by immunoSEQ multiplex PCR; TCRdb keeps only in-frame clonotypes and omits some of them. The sample holds 150,000 to 200,000 clones, around 80% seen once. The chain carries TRBV30 and TRBJ2-1; 11 bases map to TRBD2. The sequence came from a woman aged 25 to 39 in good health and CMV-seronegative. The sample consisted of PBMCs. The CDR3: CAWSHRLAGRSEEQFF. Written as DNA, the CDR3 is TGTGCCTGGAGCCATAGACTAGCGGGACGCAGCGAAGAGCAGTTCTTC.